The rows below give T cell receptor beta chains drawn from one sample of a study of post-analysis software for immune sequencing data. Each CDR3 protein gets one entry after TCRdb re-called the PCR reads with MiXCR. This table has about 200,000 distinct CDR3 sequences, approximately 29% appearing once. The specimen was blood. These receptors were taken from a girl younger than 18 with multiple sclerosis. Both conserved end residues are part of each CDR3. D genes are given only for firm matches.

V gene	D gene	CDR3 protein
TRBV7-2	TRBD2	CASSLGLAADTQYF
TRBV12-3/TRBV12-4	NA	CASSRDNNSPLHF
TRBV20-1	NA	CSAKRADGGNTEAFF
TRBV7-9	NA	CASSADRSIQYF
TRBV4-1	NA	CASSQDLGASNEKLFF
TRBV7-9	TRBD1	CASSLGRTGAYEQYF
TRBV30	TRBD2	CAWSVGGFTQETQYF
TRBV20-1	TRBD1	CSASPSGTGEFF
TRBV20-1	TRBD2	CRTGTSGRGSYNEQFF
TRBV7-6	NA	CASSSWEGNQPQHF
TRBV13	NA	CASSLGTGEGETQYF
TRBV20-1	NA	CSASGDSIYQETQYF
TRBV29-1	TRBD2	CSVEGGLAGAEYREQYF
TRBV29-1	NA	CSVEGSVTDEQFF
TRBV29-1	NA	CSGGAGALRSSHEQYF
TRBV20-1	NA	CSAARAMEETQYF
TRBV7-2	TRBD2	CASSLLVAGGYNEQFF
TRBV7-2	TRBD2	CASSFGLAGSYEQYF
TRBV2	NA	CASSDPRSYEQYF
TRBV20-1	TRBD1	CSAHGTGSSEKLFF
TRBV5-1	NA	CASSSAPPGTDTQYF
TRBV7-6	NA	CASSLEGTRANYGYTF
TRBV20-1	TRBD2	CSASTRGYSTDTRYF
TRBV20-1	TRBD1	CSARTGGNYGYTF
TRBV7-9	TRBD1	CASSLSGTDGYTF
TRBV5-1	TRBD2	CATSRGGGNNEQFF
TRBV5-1	NA	CASSSAQVYNSPLHF
TRBV6-5	TRBD2	CASSYGAGGPRDTQYF
TRBV7-2	TRBD1	CASSLGGQGRLGQPQHF
TRBV5-1	TRBD1	CASSLGQGAQYF
TRBV6-6	NA	CASVGRSNQPQHF
TRBV25-1	NA	CASRQVTEAFF
TRBV28	NA	CASSLHRAGSANTEAFF
TRBV12-3/TRBV12-4	NA	CASSLSAETQYF
TRBV29-1	NA	CSVEEWGSQYF
TRBV13	NA	CASSSPAGWNNNSPLHF
TRBV5-1	NA	CASSFADNYGYTF
TRBV12-3/TRBV12-4	NA	CASSTPRSSYEQYF
TRBV5-1	NA	CASTRTGHRGSTDTQYF
TRBV19	TRBD1	CASGRQGTVGYTF
TRBV10-1	TRBD2	CASSDYLAGGPSEQFF
TRBV5-1	TRBD1	CASSWGSGDRIDTQYF
TRBV5-1	NA	CASSLGGGTHYNEQFF
TRBV10-3	NA	CAISGNTQETQYF
TRBV29-1	NA	CSVSGQGQPQHF
TRBV28	TRBD2	CASSFSQGGQETQYF